The rows below give T cell receptor beta chains drawn from one sample of a study of T cell repertoires in cytomegalovirus infection. TCRdb called the reads again in MiXCR, with one record for every CDR3 protein. Of a few hundred thousand distinct CDR3 sequences in the sample, over 35% were seen once. The antigens of these receptors remain unknown. The specimen comprised cultured PBMCs, sampled from culture after CMV antigen stimulation. Receptors originate from a human donor in good health (CMV status not recorded). Some clones in this sample may be carry-over from other donors' samples. CDR3s include the opening cysteine and the closing phenylalanine or tryptophan. A D gene is named only where the DNA matches it firmly. The listing skips clone size in some rows; elsewhere it reads once, few, many or a size class.

- | TRBJ1-4 | - | TRBV19 | CASMGWATNEKLFF | TGTGCCAGTATGGGTTGGGCCACAAATGAAAAACTGTTTTTT
few | TRBJ2-3 | TRBD2 | TRBV6-6 | CASSYRSGGDAELISQYF | TGTGCCAGCAGTTACCGCTCCGGGGGGGACGCCGAACTTATTTCGCAGTATTTT
- | TRBJ2-5 | - | TRBV28 | CASSASTGLGSQETQYF | TGTGCCAGCAGTGCCTCTACAGGGCTTGGTAGCCAAGAGACCCAGTACTTC
- | TRBJ2-5 | - | TRBV11-2 | CASSLGAMGPGTQYF | TGTGCCAGCAGCTTAGGTGCCATGGGACCAGGCACCCAGTACTTC
- | TRBJ2-7 | TRBD1 | TRBV5-4 | CASSLQGPFPEQYF | TGTGCCAGCAGCCTACAGGGGCCTTTCCCCGAGCAGTACTTC
- | TRBJ1-5 | TRBD1 | TRBV5-5 | CASSLRGQGPANQPQHF | TGTGCCAGCAGCTTGCGGGGACAGGGCCCAGCCAATCAGCCCCAGCATTTT
few | TRBJ2-1 | - | TRBV5-4 | CASSFYRDSKGNEQFF | TGTGCCAGCAGCTTTTACCGGGACTCCAAAGGGAATGAGCAGTTCTTC
once | TRBJ1-1 | TRBD1 | TRBV28 | CASRPTPGGGTEAFF | TGTGCCAGCAGACCCACCCCAGGGGGTGGCACTGAAGCTTTCTTT
- | TRBJ2-7 | - | TRBV5-4 | CASSSLRGNIYEQYF | TGTGCCAGCAGCTCCTTACGGGGGAATATCTACGAGCAGTACTTC
- | TRBJ1-1 | - | TRBV6-1 | CASSESWGLDTEAFF | TGTGCCAGCAGTGAATCATGGGGGTTGGACACTGAAGCTTTCTTT
many | TRBJ1-2 | TRBD1 | TRBV7-2 | CASSLALTGGYTF | TGTGCCAGCAGCTTAGCGCTGACAGGGGGCTACACCTTC
few | TRBJ2-2 | - | TRBV7-3 | CASTPDSNTGELFF | TGTGCCAGCACCCCGGACTCAAACACCGGGGAGCTGTTTTTT
few | TRBJ1-5 | TRBD1 | TRBV7-8 | CASSLGTGDRPQHF | TGTGCCAGCAGCTTAGGGACAGGTGATCGGCCCCAGCATTTT
- | TRBJ2-2 | - | TRBV20-1 | CSATSGDTGELFF | TGCAGTGCTACCAGCGGAGACACCGGGGAGCTGTTTTTT
- | TRBJ2-1 | - | TRBV7-2 | CASSYYMLTLGGRDEQFF | TGTGCCAGCAGCTACTATATGCTGACTTTAGGGGGAAGGGATGAGCAGTTCTTC
- | TRBJ2-2 | - | TRBV20-1 | CSALEQGTGELFF | TGCAGTGCTCTTGAACAGGGAACCGGGGAGCTGTTTTTT
- | TRBJ1-6 | - | TRBV6-5 | CASSFQLLNSPFHF | TGTGCCAGCAGTTTTCAGCTTCTGAATTCACCCTTCCACTTT
- | TRBJ2-1 | - | TRBV5-4 | CASRSEGEQFF | TGTGCCAGCAGGAGCGAGGGTGAGCAGTTCTTC
- | TRBJ2-1 | - | TRBV4-3 | CASSQETSIQEQFF | TGCGCCAGCAGCCAAGAAACTAGTATCCAGGAGCAGTTCTTC
few | TRBJ2-1 | - | TRBV7-8 | CASTTSIGSYNEQFF | TGTGCCAGCACGACTAGTATTGGGTCCTACAATGAGCAGTTCTTC
- | TRBJ2-3 | - | TRBV9 | CRGTYADTQYF | TGTCGGGGGACATATGCAGATACGCAGTATTTT
- | TRBJ1-5 | - | TRBV6-5 | CACRRGVNQPQHF | TGTGCCTGCCGGAGAGGCGTCAATCAGCCCCAGCATTTT
- | TRBJ2-3 | - | TRBV12-3/TRBV12-4 | CASSSAVGDTQYF | TGTGCCAGCAGTTCCGCAGTTGGAGATACGCAGTATTTT
- | TRBJ2-3 | - | TRBV2 | CASSGSGAPTDTQYF | TGTGCCAGCAGTGGTTCGGGGGCCCCCACAGATACGCAGTATTTT
many | TRBJ1-2 | - | TRBV7-9 | CASSLDSGFNYGYTF | TGTGCCAGCAGCTTAGACTCAGGTTTTAACTATGGCTACACCTTC
- | TRBJ2-3 | - | TRBV29-1 | CSVGARRITDTQYF | TGCAGCGTTGGGGCTAGACGAATCACAGATACGCAGTATTTT
- | TRBJ2-1 | TRBD2 | TRBV2 | CASSEELAGYNEQFF | TGTGCCAGCAGTGAAGAGCTAGCGGGGTACAATGAGCAGTTCTTC
- | TRBJ2-1 | - | TRBV3-1 | CASSQDPSVRSEQFF | TGTGCCAGCAGCCAAGATCCTAGCGTCCGATCTGAGCAGTTCTTC
- | TRBJ1-5 | - | TRBV25-1 | CASSAYNQPQHF | TGTGCCAGCAGTGCCTACAATCAGCCCCAGCATTTT
few | TRBJ1-2 | TRBD1 | TRBV7-8 | CASSLRGGGSYGYTF | TGTGCCAGCAGCCTTCGTGGAGGGGGCTCCTATGGCTACACCTTC
- | TRBJ2-6 | - | TRBV10-3 | CAISQTPGSGANVLTF | TGTGCCATCAGCCAAACCCCAGGGTCTGGGGCCAACGTCCTGACTTTC
- | TRBJ2-1 | - | TRBV5-4 | CASSLGRGNYNEQFF | TGTGCCAGCAGCTTGGGGAGGGGAAACTACAATGAGCAGTTCTTC
few | TRBJ2-7 | TRBD1 | TRBV7-6 | CASSLVLTGPYEQYF | TGTGCCAGCAGCTTAGTCCTGACAGGGCCCTACGAGCAGTACTTC
- | TRBJ2-1 | - | TRBV12-3/TRBV12-4 | CASSLQGTEQFF | TGTGCCAGCAGCCTACAGGGTACTGAGCAGTTCTTC
- | TRBJ2-3 | TRBD2 | TRBV4-3 | CASSHRAGGGADTQYF | TGCGCCAGCAGCCACCGCGCGGGAGGGGGGGCGGATACGCAGTATTTT
- | TRBJ2-3 | - | TRBV6-1 | CASSYGSGRTDTQYF | TGTGCCAGCAGTTATGGGTCAGGGAGGACAGATACGCAGTATTTT
- | TRBJ1-2 | - | TRBV5-4 | CASPDNQGTNYGYTF | TGTGCCAGCCCAGATAATCAGGGGACTAACTATGGCTACACCTTC
- | TRBJ1-2 | - | TRBV27 | CASSFGPGHANGYTF | TGTGCCAGCAGTTTTGGCCCGGGACATGCAAATGGCTACACCTTC
- | TRBJ2-5 | TRBD2 | TRBV20-1 | CSAPPSGGEQETQYF | TGCAGTGCACCGCCTAGCGGGGGGGAACAAGAGACCCAGTACTTC
few | TRBJ1-6 | - | TRBV7-6 | CASSPGRSGALHF | TGTGCCAGCAGCCCAGGGAGATCGGGGGCCCTCCACTTT
once | TRBJ1-2 | TRBD1 | TRBV6-2/TRBV6-3 | CASRAGGRGGYTF | TGTGCCAGTCGTGCAGGGGGCAGGGGAGGCTACACCTTC
- | TRBJ2-5 | - | TRBV27 | CASSLSYFPQETQYF | TGTGCCAGCAGTTTATCGTACTTCCCCCAAGAGACCCAGTACTTC
- | TRBJ2-5 | - | TRBV5-5 | CASLPILYQETQYF | TGTGCCAGCCTACCCATACTGTACCAAGAGACCCAGTACTTC
few | TRBJ1-5 | - | TRBV15 | CATRGQHNQPQHF | TGTGCCACCCGAGGGCAGCACAATCAGCCCCAGCATTTT
- | TRBJ2-1 | TRBD2 | TRBV7-9 | CASGRLAGGDNEQFF | TGTGCCAGCGGAAGACTAGCGGGAGGGGACAATGAGCAGTTCTTC
- | TRBJ2-2 | - | TRBV11-3 | CASSLELLGGTGELFF | TGTGCCAGCAGCCTAGAGCTGCTGGGGGGCACCGGGGAGCTGTTTTTT
few | TRBJ2-2 | - | TRBV10-3 | CAIMANTGGELFF | TGTGCCATCATGGCGAACACCGGTGGGGAGCTGTTTTTT
- | TRBJ1-2 | TRBD1 | TRBV6-1 | CASSEIQGAGNYGYTF | TGTGCCAGCAGTGAAATTCAGGGGGCGGGTAACTATGGCTACACCTTC
- | TRBJ2-7 | TRBD1 | TRBV7-9 | CASSGRPGQGGGEQYF | TGTGCCAGCAGCGGCCGCCCGGGACAGGGGGGTGGGGAGCAGTACTTC
few | TRBJ2-7 | TRBD2 | TRBV6-2/TRBV6-3 | CASSYSPSGRTTYEQYF | TGTGCCAGCAGTTACTCTCCTAGCGGGAGAACGACCTACGAGCAGTACTTC
- | TRBJ2-5 | - | TRBV5-6 | CASSATPPWSRETQYF | TGTGCCAGCAGCGCTACCCCCCCGTGGAGCAGGGAGACCCAGTACTTC
few | TRBJ1-1 | - | TRBV10-3 | CATQASGGGDTEAFF | TGTGCCACTCAGGCCTCGGGGGGTGGGGACACTGAAGCTTTCTTT
- | TRBJ1-6 | - | TRBV25-1 | CASSEGASSYNSPLHF | TGTGCCAGCAGTGAGGGAGCGAGCTCCTATAATTCACCCCTCCACTTT
few | TRBJ1-2 | - | TRBV7-9 | CASSPTRQDKSGYTF | TGTGCCAGCAGTCCTACGAGACAGGATAAATCTGGCTACACCTTC
- | TRBJ2-1 | TRBD1 | TRBV12-3/TRBV12-4 | CASSFHRGEQFF | TGTGCCAGCAGTTTTCACAGGGGCGAGCAGTTCTTC
- | TRBJ2-5 | TRBD1 | TRBV6-1 | CAAHDRGLGETQYF | TGTGCCGCCCACGACAGGGGCTTGGGGGAGACCCAGTACTTC
- | TRBJ2-7 | TRBD2 | TRBV10-3 | CAISEYGDYRYEQYF | TGTGCCATCAGTGAGTATGGGGACTACCGTTACGAGCAGTACTTC
- | TRBJ1-5 | - | TRBV6-1 | CASTTGLRPQPQHF | TGTGCCAGCACCACAGGGTTAAGGCCACAGCCCCAGCATTTT
few | TRBJ2-1 | - | TRBV6-5 | CASSYKLVSYNEQFF | TGTGCCAGCAGTTACAAACTAGTATCCTACAATGAGCAGTTCTTC
- | TRBJ1-1 | - | TRBV10-3 | CAISDTRDQLGAFF | TGTGCCATCAGTGACACCCGGGACCAACTCGGAGCTTTCTTT